This TCR beta chain came from a study of OX40 agonist ivuxolimab in advanced cancers. For context, the study as a whole: Ivuxolimab, which targeted the costimulatory receptor OX40 (CD134), was an agonistic, fully human IgG2 monoclonal antibody. The paper describes the monotherapy dose-escalation part (N = 52 patients) of the phase I trial of ivuxolimab. Among the roughly 50 dose-escalation patients, some 20 had hepatocellular carcinoma, roughly 15 melanoma, 9 renal cell carcinoma and 9 head and neck cancer. The dose-escalation cohort was over 70% male with a mean age of roughly 60 years, ranging from about 20 to 80. The purpose of peripheral TCRbeta sequencing was to test whether ivuxolimab changed TCR sequence diversity and led to clonal T-cell expansion. Patients were allowed to have had prior anti-PD-1, anti-PD-L1 or anti-CTLA-4 therapy, and approximately 37% of the dose-escalation patients had been treated with checkpoint inhibitors. Intravenous ivuxolimab was administered to patients every 2 weeks at six dose levels: 0.01, 0.1, 0.3, 1.5, 3 and 10 mg/kg. Partial responses occurred in three dose-escalation patients, of whom one had hepatocellular carcinoma and two had cutaneous melanoma. What the work shows at the level of the full study, not this receptor alone: Which antigens the clonally expanded peripheral T cells were specific for was not determined. Low levels of normalized T-cell clonal expansion were also seen in some patients who did not respond. At doses from 0.1 to 3.0 mg/kg, clonal expansion was seen in both CD4+ and CD8+ blood T cells between baseline and week 6. In partial responders in the 0.1-3.0 mg/kg groups, normalized peripheral clonal expansion was found to be among the lowest, especially among CD8+ T cells. On average, CD8+ T cells showed more expanded clones than CD4+ T cells after ivuxolimab.

Points on this clone: No cognate antigen has been identified for it. No base quality values were provided; no much bigger clone lies one nucleotide off.

Germline trimming amounts to 4 bases on V and 5 bases on J, with 8 as the count of junction bases outside the gene matches. For CDR1 and CDR2, the germline V gene lists SGHDN and FVKESK. Reading from cysteine to phenylalanine, the CDR3 counts 15 amino acids. The sequence is cut down to CDR3 DNA, 45 bases in frame from base 1. Genomic DNA was extracted from sorted cells for sequencing of the TCRbeta CDR3 region. The immunoSEQ Assay was used to sequence the TCRbeta CDR3 regions. Not all clones reach the TCRdb copy of this immuneACCESS table, which keeps in-frame sequences only. Checked studies attribute under half of the gap to unresolved V genes and leave the rest unexplained. The sample table lists under 100,000 clones, approximately 82% of them with a count of one. The top ten hold approximately 0.9% of the sample. The trial excluded patients who had a history of autoimmune disease or who were on systemic immunosuppression. Peripheral blood for TCR sequencing was collected from all dose cohorts at baseline, on cycle 4 day 1, and on cycle 7 day 1. The samples were drawn from a first-in-human, open-label, multicenter phase I dose-escalation trial of ivuxolimab. Adults with locally advanced or metastatic melanoma, renal cell, hepatocellular, or head and neck squamous cell carcinoma were enrolled in the trial. CD4+ and CD8+ T cells were sorted separately from peripheral blood before TCR sequencing.

The chain uses TRBV14 and TRBJ2-7, with 10 bases matching TRBD2. Sequencing used CD4+ or CD8+ T cells sorted from blood, obtained in a trial of the OX40 agonist ivuxolimab. The clonotype comes from an adult with an advanced solid tumor such as melanoma, head and neck, liver or kidney cancer. The DNA sequence reads TGTGCCAGCAGCCGACGGACTAGCGGCGGGGACGAGCAGTACTTC. It codes for CASSRRTSGGDEQYF.